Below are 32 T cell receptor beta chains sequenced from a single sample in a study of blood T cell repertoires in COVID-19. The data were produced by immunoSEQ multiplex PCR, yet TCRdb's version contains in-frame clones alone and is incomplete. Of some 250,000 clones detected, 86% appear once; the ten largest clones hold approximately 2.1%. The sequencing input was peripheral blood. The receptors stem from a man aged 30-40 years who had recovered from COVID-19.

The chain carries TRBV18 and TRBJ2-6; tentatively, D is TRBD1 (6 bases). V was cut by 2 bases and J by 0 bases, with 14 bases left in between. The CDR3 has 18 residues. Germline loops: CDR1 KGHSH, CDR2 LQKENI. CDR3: CASSPDADRSSGANVLTF. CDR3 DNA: TGTGCCAGCTCACCAGACGCGGACAGAAGCTCTGGGGCCAACGTCCTGACTTTC.

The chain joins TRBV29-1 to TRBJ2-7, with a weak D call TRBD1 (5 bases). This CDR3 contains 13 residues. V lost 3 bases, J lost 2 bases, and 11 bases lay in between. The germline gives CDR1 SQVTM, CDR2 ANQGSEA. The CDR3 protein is CSVDLTDAYEQYF. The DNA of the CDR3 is TGCAGCGTTGACTTGACAGACGCCTACGAGCAGTACTTC.

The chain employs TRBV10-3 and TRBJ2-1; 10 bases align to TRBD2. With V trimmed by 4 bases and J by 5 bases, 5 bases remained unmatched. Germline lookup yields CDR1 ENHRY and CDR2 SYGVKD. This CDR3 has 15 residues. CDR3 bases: TGTGCCATCAGTGGTTCTAGCGGGGGAAACAATGAGCAGTTCTTC. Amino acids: CAISGSSGGNNEQFF.

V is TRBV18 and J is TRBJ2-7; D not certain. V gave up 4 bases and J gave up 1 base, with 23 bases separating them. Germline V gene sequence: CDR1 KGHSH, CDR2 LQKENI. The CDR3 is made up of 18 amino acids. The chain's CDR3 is CASSLFLQDTVGSYEQYF. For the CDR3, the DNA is TGTGCCAGCTCACTCTTCCTACAAGACACGGTGGGTTCCTACGAGCAGTACTTC. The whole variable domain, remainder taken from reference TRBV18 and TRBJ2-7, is NAGVMQNPRHLVRRRGQEARLRCSPMKGHSHVYWYRQLPEEGLKFMVYLQKENIIDESGMPKERFSAEFPKEGPSILRIQQVVRGDSAAYFCASSLFLQDTVGSYEQYFGPGTRLTVT.

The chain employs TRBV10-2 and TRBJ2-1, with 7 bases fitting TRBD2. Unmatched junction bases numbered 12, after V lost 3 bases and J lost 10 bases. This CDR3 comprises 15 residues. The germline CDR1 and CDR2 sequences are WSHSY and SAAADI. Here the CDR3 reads CASSEVAAGWEEQFF. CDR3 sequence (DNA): TGCGCCAGCAGTGAAGTCGCAGCGGGGTGGGAGGAGCAGTTCTTC.

The CDR3 region is CASSPLEIAGVTDTQYF. The CDR3 coding sequence is TGCGCCAGCAGCCCGCTCGAGATAGCGGGGGTCACAGATACGCAGTATTTT. The chain links TRBV5-1 to TRBJ2-3; 9 bases align to TRBD2. The V gene's germline CDR1 is SGHRS and CDR2 YFSETQ. Losses at the gene ends were 4 bases for V and 2 bases for J; bases not matched to a gene: 11. The CDR3 extends over 17 amino acids.

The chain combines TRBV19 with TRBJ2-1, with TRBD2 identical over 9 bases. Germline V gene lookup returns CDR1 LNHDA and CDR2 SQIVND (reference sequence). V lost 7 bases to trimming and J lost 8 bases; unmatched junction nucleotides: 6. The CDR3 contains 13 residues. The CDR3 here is CASIGGGGDEQFF. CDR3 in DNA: TGTGCCAGTATCGGCGGGGGGGGCGATGAGCAGTTCTTC. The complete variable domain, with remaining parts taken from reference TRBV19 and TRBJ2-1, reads DGGITQSPKYLFRKEGQNVTLSCEQNLNHDAMYWYRQDPGQGLRLIYYSQIVNDFQKGDIAEGYSVSREKKESFPLTVTSAQKNPTAFYLCASIGGGGDEQFFGPGTRLTVL.

CDR3 bases: TGTGCCATCAGTGGGCCGCCGAGCGGGGGGATCAACTACGAGCAGTACTTC. This sequence encodes CAISGPPSGGINYEQYF. The chain links TRBV10-3 to TRBJ2-7; 9 bases match TRBD2. CDR1 is ENHRY and CDR2 is SYGVKD in the germline V gene. The J segment lost 3 bases and the V segment lost 4 bases, leaving 13 bases of the junction unmatched. There are 17 residues in the CDR3.

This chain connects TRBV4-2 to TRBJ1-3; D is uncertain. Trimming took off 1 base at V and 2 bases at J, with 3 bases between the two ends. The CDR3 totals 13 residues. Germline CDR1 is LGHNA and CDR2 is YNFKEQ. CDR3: CASSQVAGNTIYF. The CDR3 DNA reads TGTGCCAGCAGCCAAGTCGCTGGAAACACCATATATTTT.

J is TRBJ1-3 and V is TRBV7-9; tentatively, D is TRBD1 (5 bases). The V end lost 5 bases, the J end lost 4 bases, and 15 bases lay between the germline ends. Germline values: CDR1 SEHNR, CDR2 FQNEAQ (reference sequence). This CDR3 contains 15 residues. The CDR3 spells CASSLGQGGGNTIYF. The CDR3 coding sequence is TGTGCCAGCAGCCTGGGGCAGGGAGGAGGAAACACCATATATTTT. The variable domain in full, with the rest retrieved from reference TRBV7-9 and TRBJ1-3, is DTGVSQNPRHKITKRGQNVTFRCDPISEHNRLYWYRQTLGQGPEFLTYFQNEAQLEKSRLLSDRFSAERPKGSFSTLEIQRTEQGDSAMYLCASSLGQGGGNTIYFGEGSWLTVV.

The CDR3 bases are TGTGCCAGCACACGCAGTTCTAACTATGGCTACACCTTC. Translated: CASTRSSNYGYTF. V is TRBV6-5 and J is TRBJ1-2, with D uncertain. Germline CDR1 is MNHEY and CDR2 is SVGAGI. The CDR3 extends over 13 amino acids. V shed 7 bases and J shed 0 bases, with 9 bases lying between them.

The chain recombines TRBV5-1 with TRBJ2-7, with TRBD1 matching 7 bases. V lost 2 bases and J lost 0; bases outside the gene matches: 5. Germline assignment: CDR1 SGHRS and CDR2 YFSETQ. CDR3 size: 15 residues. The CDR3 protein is CASSLGGSSSYEQYF. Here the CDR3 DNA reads TGCGCCAGCAGCTTAGGGGGCTCCTCCTCCTACGAGCAGTACTTC.

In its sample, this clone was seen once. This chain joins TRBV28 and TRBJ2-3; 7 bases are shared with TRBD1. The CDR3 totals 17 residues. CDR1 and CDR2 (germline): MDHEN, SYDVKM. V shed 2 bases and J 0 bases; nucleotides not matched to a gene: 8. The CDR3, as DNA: TGTGCCAGCAGTTTACCCAGACAGGGAGTTAGCACAGATACGCAGTATTTT. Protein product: CASSLPRQGVSTDTQYF.

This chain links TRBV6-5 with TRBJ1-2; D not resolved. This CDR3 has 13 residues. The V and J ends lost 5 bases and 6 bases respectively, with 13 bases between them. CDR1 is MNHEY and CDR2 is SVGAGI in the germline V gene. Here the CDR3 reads CASSTRSWNGYTF. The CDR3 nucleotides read TGTGCCAGCAGTACGCGGTCGTGGAATGGCTACACCTTC.

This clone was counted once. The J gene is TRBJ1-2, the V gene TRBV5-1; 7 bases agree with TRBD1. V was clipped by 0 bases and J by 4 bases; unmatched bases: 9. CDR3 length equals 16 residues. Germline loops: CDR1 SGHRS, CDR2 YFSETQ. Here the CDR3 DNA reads TGCGCCAGCAGCTTGGCCGGACAGGAGACGGCCTATGGCTACACCTTC. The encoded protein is CASSLAGQETAYGYTF.

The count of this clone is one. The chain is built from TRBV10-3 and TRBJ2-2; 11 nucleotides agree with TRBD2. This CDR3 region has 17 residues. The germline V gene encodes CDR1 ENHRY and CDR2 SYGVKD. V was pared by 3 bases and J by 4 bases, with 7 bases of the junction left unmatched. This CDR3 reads CAISDGSGGAGTGELFF. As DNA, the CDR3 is TGTGCCATCAGTGATGGTAGCGGGGGGGCCGGCACCGGGGAGCTGTTTTTT.

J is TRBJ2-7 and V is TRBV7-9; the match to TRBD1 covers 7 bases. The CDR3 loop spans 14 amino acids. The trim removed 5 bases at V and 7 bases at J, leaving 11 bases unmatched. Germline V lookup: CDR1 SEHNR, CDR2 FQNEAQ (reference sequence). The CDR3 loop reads CASSANRQGGEQYF. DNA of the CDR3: TGTGCCAGCAGCGCGAACCGACAGGGTGGTGAGCAGTACTTC.

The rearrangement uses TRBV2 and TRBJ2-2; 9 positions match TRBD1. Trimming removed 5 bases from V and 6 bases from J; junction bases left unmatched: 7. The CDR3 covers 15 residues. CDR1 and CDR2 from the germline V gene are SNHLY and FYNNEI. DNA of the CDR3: TGTGCCAGCAGTCCTCGACAGGGGGGGGCCGGGGAGCTGTTTTTT. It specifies CASSPRQGGAGELFF.

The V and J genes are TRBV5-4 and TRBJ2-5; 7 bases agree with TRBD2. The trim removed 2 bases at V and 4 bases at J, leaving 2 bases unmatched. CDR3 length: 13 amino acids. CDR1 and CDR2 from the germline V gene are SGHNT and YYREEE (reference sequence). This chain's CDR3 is CASSLLATETQYF. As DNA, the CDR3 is TGTGCCAGCAGCTTACTAGCGACAGAGACCCAGTACTTC.

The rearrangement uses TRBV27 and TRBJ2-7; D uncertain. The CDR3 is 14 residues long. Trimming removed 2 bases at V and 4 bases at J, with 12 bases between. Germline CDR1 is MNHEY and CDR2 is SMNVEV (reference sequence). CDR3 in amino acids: CASSLSLGQYEQYF. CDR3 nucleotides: TGTGCCAGCAGTTTAAGCCTAGGTCAGTACGAGCAGTACTTC.

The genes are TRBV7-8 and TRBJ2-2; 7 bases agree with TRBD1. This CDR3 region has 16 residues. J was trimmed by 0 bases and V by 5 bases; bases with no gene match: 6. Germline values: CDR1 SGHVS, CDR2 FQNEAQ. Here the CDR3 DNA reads TGTGCCAGCAGCCTCCGACAGGGAACGAACACCGGGGAGCTGTTTTTT. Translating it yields CASSLRQGTNTGELFF. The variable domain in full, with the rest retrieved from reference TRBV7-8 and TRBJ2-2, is GAGVSQSPRYKVAKRGQDVALRCDPISGHVSLFWYQQALGQGPEFLTYFQNEAQLDKSGLPSDRFFAERPEGSVSTLKIQRTQQEDSAVYLCASSLRQGTNTGELFFGEGSRLTVL.

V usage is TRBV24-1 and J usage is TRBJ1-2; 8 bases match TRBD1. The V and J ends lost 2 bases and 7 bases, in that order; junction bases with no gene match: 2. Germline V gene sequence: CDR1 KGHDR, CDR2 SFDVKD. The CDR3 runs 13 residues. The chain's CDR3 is CATSDWTGFGYTF. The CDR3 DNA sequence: TGTGCCACCAGTGATTGGACAGGGTTTGGCTACACCTTC.

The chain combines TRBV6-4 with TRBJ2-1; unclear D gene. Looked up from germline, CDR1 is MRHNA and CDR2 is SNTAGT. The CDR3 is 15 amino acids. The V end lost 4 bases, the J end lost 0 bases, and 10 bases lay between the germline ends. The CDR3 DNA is TGTGCCAGCAGTGCGTCAGAAAGCTCCTACAATGAGCAGTTCTTC. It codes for CASSASESSYNEQFF.

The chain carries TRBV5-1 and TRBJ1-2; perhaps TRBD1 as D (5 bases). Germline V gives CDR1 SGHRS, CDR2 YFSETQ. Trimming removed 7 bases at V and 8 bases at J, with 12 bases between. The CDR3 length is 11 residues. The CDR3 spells CASAGVAGYTF. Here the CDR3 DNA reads TGCGCCAGCGCGGGGGTGGCGGGCTACACCTTC.

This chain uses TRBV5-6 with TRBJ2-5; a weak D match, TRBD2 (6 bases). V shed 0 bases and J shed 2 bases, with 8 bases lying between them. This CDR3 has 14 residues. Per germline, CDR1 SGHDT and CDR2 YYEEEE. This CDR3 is CASSLGGRQETQYF. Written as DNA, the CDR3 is TGTGCCAGCAGCTTGGGGGGGAGGCAAGAGACCCAGTACTTC. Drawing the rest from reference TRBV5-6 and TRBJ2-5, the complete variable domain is DAGVTQSPTHLIKTRGQQVTLRCSPKSGHDTVSWYQQALGQGPQFIFQYYEEEERQRGNFPDRFSGHQFPNYSSELNVNALLLGDSALYLCASSLGGRQETQYFGPGTRLLVL.

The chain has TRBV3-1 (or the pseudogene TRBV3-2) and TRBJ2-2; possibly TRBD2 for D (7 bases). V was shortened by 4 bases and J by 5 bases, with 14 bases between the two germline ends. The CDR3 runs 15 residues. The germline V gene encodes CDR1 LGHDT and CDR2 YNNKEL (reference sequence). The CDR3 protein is CASSLRGAKTGELFF. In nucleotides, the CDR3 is TGTGCCAGCAGCCTTCGGGGGGCTAAAACCGGGGAGCTGTTTTTT.

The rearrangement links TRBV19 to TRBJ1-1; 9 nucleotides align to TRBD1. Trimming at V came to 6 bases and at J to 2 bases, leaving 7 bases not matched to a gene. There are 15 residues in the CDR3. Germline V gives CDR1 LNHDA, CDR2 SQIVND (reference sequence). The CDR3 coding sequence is TGTGCCAGTAGATATGGGACAGGGATAAACACTGAAGCTTTCTTT. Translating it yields CASRYGTGINTEAFF.

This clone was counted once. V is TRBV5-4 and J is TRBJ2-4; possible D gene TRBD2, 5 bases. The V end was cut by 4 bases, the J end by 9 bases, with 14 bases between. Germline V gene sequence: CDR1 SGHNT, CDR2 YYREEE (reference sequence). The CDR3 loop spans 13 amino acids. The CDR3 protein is CASSPPAGSIQYF. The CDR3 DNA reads TGTGCCAGCAGCCCACCCGCTGGGAGCATTCAGTACTTC.

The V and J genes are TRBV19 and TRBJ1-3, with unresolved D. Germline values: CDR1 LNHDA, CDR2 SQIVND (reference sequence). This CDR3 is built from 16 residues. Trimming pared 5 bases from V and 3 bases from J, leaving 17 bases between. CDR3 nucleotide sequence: TGTGCCAGTAGTCCCCATCGTCAACTGTATGGAAACACCATATATTTT. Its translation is CASSPHRQLYGNTIYF.

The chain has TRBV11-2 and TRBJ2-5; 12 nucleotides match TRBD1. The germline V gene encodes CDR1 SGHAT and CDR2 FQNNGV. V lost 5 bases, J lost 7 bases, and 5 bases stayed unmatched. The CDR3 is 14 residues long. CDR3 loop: CASSPGTGGATQYF. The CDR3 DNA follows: TGTGCCAGCAGCCCCGGGACAGGGGGCGCGACCCAGTACTTC.

The CDR3 loop reads CASSFRDYNTGELFF. DNA of the CDR3: TGTGCCAGCAGCTTTAGGGACTACAACACCGGGGAGCTGTTTTTT. This sequence joins TRBV7-8 and TRBJ2-2; 7 bases fit TRBD2. The CDR3 has 15 amino acids. Germline V gene lookup returns CDR1 SGHVS and CDR2 FQNEAQ. Trimming at V came to 3 bases and at J to 2 bases, leaving 3 bases not matched to a gene.

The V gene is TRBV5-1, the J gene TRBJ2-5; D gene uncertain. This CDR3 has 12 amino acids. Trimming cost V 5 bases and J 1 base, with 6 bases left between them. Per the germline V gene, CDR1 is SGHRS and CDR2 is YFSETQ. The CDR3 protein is CASSAIQETQYF. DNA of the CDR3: TGCGCCAGCAGTGCGATCCAAGAGACCCAGTACTTC. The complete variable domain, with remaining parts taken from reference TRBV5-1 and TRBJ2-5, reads KAGVTQTPRYLIKTRGQQVTLSCSPISGHRSVSWYQQTPGQGLQFLFEYFSETQRNKGNFPGRFSGRQFSNSRSEMNVSTLELGDSALYLCASSAIQETQYFGPGTRLLVL.